This is a list of T cell receptor beta chains from one sample in a study of cytomegalovirus exposure and HLA in healthy donors. Sequenced by immunoSEQ multiplex PCR; TCRdb stores in-frame clones only, minus some. The sample lists some 180,000 clones; around 77% were seen once. Material for sequencing was PBMCs. These receptors all come from a woman younger than 45 in good health and CMV-seronegative. The CDR3 runs from the conserved cysteine through the conserved F or W. The D gene is left open where the match is weak. Part of the rows lack a size; the others show once, few, many or a class for expanded clones.

D gene | J gene | V gene | clone size | CDR3 protein | CDR3 DNA
TRBD1 | TRBJ1-2 | TRBV5-1 | few | CASSLRQGDDGYTF | TGCGCCAGCAGCTTGCGGCAGGGGGACGATGGCTACACCTTC
NA | TRBJ2-7 | TRBV4-2 | NA | CASSQRDFTYEQYF | TGTGCCAGCAGCCAGAGGGACTTTACCTACGAGCAGTACTTC
TRBD1 | TRBJ2-7 | TRBV6-1 | NA | CASSASWGQGFYEQYF | TGTGCCAGCAGTGCCTCTTGGGGACAGGGATTCTACGAGCAGTACTTC
TRBD1 | TRBJ2-7 | TRBV6-5 | NA | CASSYDRDRAYEQYF | TGTGCCAGCAGCTACGACCGGGACAGAGCCTACGAGCAGTACTTC
NA | TRBJ2-5 | TRBV15 | NA | CATGRGQETQYF | TGTGCCACCGGTCGGGGGCAAGAGACCCAGTACTTC
NA | TRBJ2-1 | TRBV28 | once | CASSFVAGYNEQFF | TGTGCCAGCAGTTTCGTGGCAGGATACAATGAGCAGTTCTTC
TRBD1 | TRBJ1-6 | TRBV7-9 | NA | CASRPPGQGNSPLHF | TGTGCCAGCAGGCCTCCGGGACAGGGGAATTCACCCCTCCACTTT
NA | TRBJ2-6 | TRBV7-9 | NA | CASSLERASGANVLTF | TGTGCCAGCAGCTTAGAACGAGCGTCAGGGGCCAACGTCCTGACTTTC
NA | TRBJ1-2 | TRBV7-6 | NA | CASSFPGQYGYTF | TGTGCCAGCAGCTTCCCTGGACAGTATGGCTACACCTTC
NA | TRBJ1-1 | TRBV4-2 | NA | CASSQFNSGTRDEAFF | TGTGCCAGCAGCCAATTCAATAGCGGGACAAGGGACGAAGCTTTCTTT
TRBD1 | TRBJ1-2 | TRBV19 | NA | CASSHHRDSLNYGYTF | TGTGCCAGTAGTCATCACCGGGACAGCCTTAACTATGGCTACACCTTC
NA | TRBJ1-2 | TRBV5-1 | NA | CASSLVMTEVHGYTF | TGCGCCAGCAGCTTGGTTATGACAGAGGTCCATGGCTACACCTTC
NA | TRBJ1-5 | TRBV30 | NA | CAWSVSSNQPQHF | TGTGCCTGGAGTGTCAGTAGCAATCAGCCCCAGCATTTT
TRBD2 | TRBJ2-7 | TRBV5-1 | NA | CASSFFSGGTSYEQYF | TGCGCCAGCAGCTTCTTCAGCGGGGGGACCTCCTACGAGCAGTACTTC
NA | TRBJ2-1 | TRBV5-1 | NA | CASRSTRESIREQFF | TGCGCCAGCAGAAGTACGAGGGAGTCAATACGCGAGCAGTTCTTC
NA | TRBJ1-2 | TRBV7-9 | NA | CASSLGLNYGYPF | TGTGCCAGCAGCTTGGGGCTTAACTATGGCTACCCCTTC
TRBD2 | TRBJ2-7 | TRBV27 | few | CASSLIGTTNYEQYF | TGTGCCAGCAGTTTAATAGGGACTACCAACTACGAGCAGTACTTC
TRBD1 | TRBJ1-3 | TRBV30 | NA | CAWSSTGSGNTIYF | TGTGCCTGGAGTTCGACAGGGTCCGGAAACACCATATATTTT
NA | TRBJ2-3 | TRBV5-6 | NA | CASTPGSPTDTQYF | TGTGCCAGCACCCCGGGTTCCCCCACAGATACGCAGTATTTT
NA | TRBJ1-5 | TRBV10-3 | few | CAISESRRTGSNQPQHF | TGTGCCATCAGTGAGTCTCGGAGAACAGGTAGCAATCAGCCCCAGCATTTT
NA | TRBJ1-1 | TRBV27 | NA | CASSPRQGTEAFF | TGTGCCAGCAGCCCCCGGCAAGGGACAGAAGCTTTCTTT
TRBD1 | TRBJ1-2 | TRBV5-1 | NA | CASKRTGDNYGYTF | TGCGCCAGCAAGAGGACAGGGGATAACTATGGCTACACCTTC
NA | TRBJ2-5 | TRBV5-6 | NA | CASSLVGATETQYF | TGTGCCAGCAGCTTGGTAGGGGCGACTGAGACCCAGTACTTC
TRBD1 | TRBJ1-4 | TRBV27 | once | CASSVWGGQGAEKLFF | TGTGCCAGCAGTGTATGGGGGGGACAGGGGGCTGAAAAACTGTTTTTT
NA | TRBJ1-4 | TRBV12-1 | NA | CASSPTGRVCEKLFF | TGTGCCAGCAGCCCGACGGGCAGGGTTTGTGAAAAACTGTTTTTT
NA | TRBJ1-1 | TRBV27 | NA | CASSRGDTEAFF | TGTGCCAGCAGCAGGGGTGACACTGAAGCTTTCTTT
NA | TRBJ1-6 | TRBV6-6 | NA | CASSYSSVRSPLHF | TGTGCCAGCAGTTACTCCAGTGTAAGATCACCCCTCCACTTT
TRBD1 | TRBJ2-3 | TRBV29-1 | NA | CSVDPPIGQGSTDTQYF | TGCAGCGTTGACCCCCCGATAGGACAGGGTAGCACAGATACGCAGTATTTT
TRBD1 | TRBJ1-4 | TRBV6-5 | few | CASSYVQGLDEKLFF | TGTGCCAGCAGTTACGTACAGGGGCTAGATGAAAAACTGTTTTTT
NA | TRBJ2-7 | TRBV29-1 | NA | CSVVPSSYEQYF | TGCAGCGTTGTCCCTAGTAGCTACGAGCAGTACTTC
NA | TRBJ1-2 | TRBV6-5 | NA | CASSAKTGLPDGYTF | TGTGCCAGCAGTGCCAAGACAGGCTTGCCGGATGGCTACACCTTC
TRBD1 | TRBJ2-7 | TRBV19 | NA | CASRITGQGTYEQYF | TGTGCCAGTAGGATTACGGGACAGGGCACCTACGAGCAGTACTTC
NA | TRBJ1-5 | TRBV5-6 | NA | CASSLGVRGGYQPQHF | TGCGCCAGCAGCCTAGGCGTAAGGGGAGGGTATCAGCCCCAGCATTTT
TRBD1 | TRBJ1-2 | TRBV5-1 | NA | CASSFQGGEGYPF | TGCGCCAGCAGCTTCCAGGGGGGTGAGGGCTACCCCTTC
TRBD2 | TRBJ2-5 | TRBV5-1 | NA | CASKGGGAETQYF | TGCGCCAGCAAGGGCGGGGGGGCGGAGACCCAGTACTTC
NA | TRBJ2-5 | TRBV25-1 | once | CASSHQETQYF | TGTGCCAGCAGCCATCAAGAGACCCAGTACTTC
TRBD2 | TRBJ2-5 | TRBV2 | NA | CASSGPGRARETQYF | TGTGCCAGCAGTGGTCCCGGGAGGGCCAGAGAGACCCAGTACTTC
TRBD1 | TRBJ2-3 | TRBV18 | NA | CASSRQGTPDTQYF | TGTGCCAGCTCCCGACAGGGAACCCCAGATACGCAGTATTTT
TRBD1 | TRBJ1-2 | TRBV15 | once | CATSRDRGYGYTF | TGTGCCACCAGCAGAGACAGGGGGTATGGCTACACCTTC
TRBD2 | TRBJ2-1 | TRBV10-3 | NA | CAIGTSGDYNEQFF | TGTGCCATCGGGACTAGCGGGGACTACAATGAGCAGTTCTTC
NA | TRBJ1-4 | TRBV5-1 | NA | CASSFSGAANEKLFF | TGCGCCAGCAGCTTCTCAGGGGCAGCTAATGAAAAACTGTTTTTT
NA | TRBJ2-2 | TRBV7-8 | NA | CASSLDLLRDEWSNTGELFF | TGTGCCAGCAGCTTAGATCTGCTCAGGGATGAATGGTCGAACACCGGGGAGCTGTTTTTT